This passage covers 24 T cell receptor beta chains from one sample sequenced in a study of blood T cells in healthy people across ages. Together with a sample-barcoded 5' primer, a J-beta primer mix was included in a second PCR lasting about 7 to 12 cycles. TCRdb re-derived calls from the 5' RACE reads in MiXCR, one entry per CDR3 protein. The sample comprises approximately 400,000 distinct CDR3 sequences, approximately 51% of which are singletons, and 45% to 60% rests with the top ten. Specimen: blood. Every receptor here comes from a man between 60 and 75 years old in good health.

The rearrangement links TRBV20-1 to TRBJ2-3; D not certain. The V gene's germline CDR1 is DFQATT and CDR2 SNEGSKA (reference sequence). This CDR3 spans 13 amino acids. Trimming removed 6 bases from V and 0 bases from J, with 10 bases in between. The CDR3 sequence: CSALRTSTDTQYF. Here the CDR3 DNA reads TGCAGTGCCCTCAGAACTAGCACAGATACGCAGTATTTT.

This rearrangement joins TRBV7-9 to TRBJ2-5; TRBD1 matches at 9 bases. CDR3 length: 14 amino acids. Germline CDR1 reads SEHNR; CDR2 reads FQNEAQ (reference sequence). Trimming took 5 bases from V and 11 from J; bases not matched to a gene: 12. The CDR3 sequence: CASSPPQGANEQYF. The CDR3 coding sequence is TGTGCCAGCAGCCCACCACAGGGGGCTAATGAGCAGTACTTC. Complete variable domain (other parts from reference TRBV7-9 and TRBJ2-5): DTGVSQNPRHKITKRGQNVTFRCDPISEHNRLYWYRQTLGQGPEFLTYFQNEAQLEKSRLLSDRFSAERPKGSFSTLEIQRTEQGDSAMYLCASSPPQGANEQYFGPGTRLLVL.

The chain recombines TRBV20-1 with TRBJ2-7; D remains unclear. This CDR3 is built from 17 residues. Per germline, CDR1 DFQATT and CDR2 SNEGSKA (reference sequence). V lost 5 bases and J lost 7, with 30 bases in between. This CDR3 reads CSAAGSSERRSYNEQYF. The CDR3 DNA is TGCAGTGCTGCTGGGTCGTCTGAGCGCAGATCCTACAATGAGCAGTACTTC.

V is TRBV6-2 or TRBV6-3 and J is TRBJ2-4, with 10 nucleotides matching TRBD1. Germline V CDR1 and CDR2: MNHEY, SVGEGT. This CDR3 region has 16 residues. V trimming: 8 bases; J trimming: 1 base; junction bases outside the gene matches: 8. CDR3 amino acids: CASLDRGPTAKNIQYF. CDR3 DNA: TGTGCCAGCCTAGACAGGGGGCCGACGGCCAAAAACATTCAGTACTTC.

A few counts support this clonotype. This sequence joins TRBV6-1 and TRBJ1-5, with a weak D call TRBD1 (5 bases). The CDR3 contains 16 residues. Germline CDR1 is MNHNS and CDR2 is SASEGT. Trimming pared 1 base from V and 4 bases from J, leaving 14 bases between. CDR3 loop: CASSEGAGRVNQPQHF. The CDR3 region has the DNA TGTGCCAGCAGTGAAGGCGCAGGGAGAGTTAATCAGCCCCAGCATTTT.

The chain is built from TRBV20-1 and TRBJ1-1; 10 nucleotides match TRBD1. Germline V gene sequence: CDR1 DFQATT, CDR2 SNEGSKA (reference sequence). The CDR3 has 13 amino acids. J was trimmed by 6 bases and V by 6 bases; bases with no gene match: 7. CDR3 region: CSAPDDRGPEAFF. The CDR3 DNA reads TGCAGTGCACCAGACGACAGGGGGCCTGAAGCTTTCTTT.

Note on this clonotype: At one boundary the junction diverges from the germline segment, which might be a read error. This chain links TRBV7-7 with TRBJ2-5; 12 nucleotides line up with TRBD2. CDR1 SSHAT and CDR2 FNYEAQ come from the germline V gene (reference sequence). CDR3 length: 15 residues. The CDR3 DNA follows: TGTGCTAGCAGCCCGGGACTAGCGGGCCTGGAGACCCAGTACTTC. Its translation: CASSPGLAGLETQYF. Full variable domain (remainder filled in from reference TRBV7-7 and TRBJ2-5): GAGVSQSPRYKVTKRGQDVTLRCDPISSHATLYWYQQALGQGPEFLTYFNYEAQPDKSGLPSDRFSAERPEGSISTLTIQRTEQRDSAMYRCASSPGLAGLETQYFGPGTRLLVL.

V is TRBV4-2 and J is TRBJ2-3; D ambiguous. Germline CDR1 reads LGHNA; CDR2 reads YNFKEQ. Trimming shortened V by 0 bases and J by 1 base, and 11 bases separated the two germline ends. The CDR3 has 16 residues. For the CDR3, the DNA is TGTGCCAGCAGCCAAGATCTTGGGTTCGGCACAGATACGCAGTATTTT. Its protein product is CASSQDLGFGTDTQYF.

V is TRBV29-1 and J is TRBJ2-5; possibly TRBD1 for D (6 bases). This CDR3 has 12 amino acids. The V end was cut by 6 bases, the J end by 3 bases, with 11 bases between. Germline loops: CDR1 SQVTM, CDR2 ANQGSEA. This CDR3 reads CSVLYREETQYF. CDR3 sequence (DNA): TGCAGCGTACTTTACAGGGAAGAGACCCAGTACTTC.

CDR3 loop: CASSILAGSSYEQYF. CDR3 in DNA: TGTGCCAGCAGCATCTTAGCGGGTAGCTCCTACGAGCAGTACTTC. This rearrangement joins TRBV4-2 to TRBJ2-7, with TRBD2 matching over 7 bases. The length of the CDR3 is 15 residues. The germline V gene has CDR1 LGHNA and CDR2 YNFKEQ. Trimming took 5 bases from V and 0 from J; bases not matched to a gene: 7.

The chain carries TRBV20-1 and TRBJ2-5, with TRBD1 matching 12 bases. Germline V lookup: CDR1 DFQATT, CDR2 SNEGSKA (reference sequence). The CDR3 covers 14 residues. V gave up 6 bases and J gave up 4 bases; unmatched junction bases: 6. In DNA, the CDR3 is TGCAGTGCGGCGGGACAGGGGGCTCGAGAGACCCAGTACTTC. This codes for CSAAGQGARETQYF.

This chain connects TRBV11-2 to TRBJ2-3; TRBD1 matches at 8 bases. CDR1 SGHAT and CDR2 FQNNGV come from the germline V gene. The length of the CDR3 is 13 residues. The V and J ends lost 6 bases and 5 bases, in that order; junction bases with no gene match: 4. The CDR3 protein is CASSVRGQDTQYF. CDR3 bases: TGTGCCAGCAGTGTCAGGGGGCAAGATACGCAGTATTTT.

The gene calls are TRBV20-1 and TRBJ1-1; TRBD1 aligns across 9 bases. The CDR3 spans 15 residues. V was pared by 1 base and J by 11 bases, with 14 bases of the junction left unmatched. CDR1 DFQATT and CDR2 SNEGSKA come from the germline V gene (reference sequence). Written as DNA, the CDR3 is TGCAGTGCTAGAGTTCGCGAAGGGACAGGGTCCGGGGCTTTCTTT. This encodes CSARVREGTGSGAFF.

This clonotype was recorded a few times. The chain recombines TRBV28 with TRBJ2-3; the match to TRBD2 covers 9 bases. The CDR3 loop spans 15 amino acids. The J segment lost 1 base and the V segment lost 5 bases, leaving 4 bases of the junction unmatched. The germline gives CDR1 MDHEN, CDR2 SYDVKM. CDR3 loop: CASSTRTSGTDTQYF. DNA for the CDR3: TGTGCCAGCAGTACACGGACTAGCGGCACAGATACGCAGTATTTT.

CDR3 amino acids: CASSQVTGVLETQYF. The CDR3 nucleotides read TGCGCCAGCAGCCAAGTGACGGGAGTTTTAGAGACCCAGTACTTC. The V and J genes are TRBV4-3 and TRBJ2-5; TRBD2 is a possible D gene (6 bases). Germline V gene sequence: CDR1 LGHNA, CDR2 YSLEER. CDR3 size: 15 residues. Trimming stripped 1 base from V and 4 bases from J, with 13 bases between.

This chain joins TRBV20-1 and TRBJ2-5; D call uncertain. The V and J ends lost 5 bases and 1 base respectively, with 14 bases between them. The V gene's germline CDR1 is DFQATT and CDR2 SNEGSKA (reference sequence). CDR3 length equals 14 residues. The CDR3 bases are TGCAGTGCTGCTTCTACCCCTCGCCAAGAGACCCAGTACTTC. Its translation is CSAASTPRQETQYF.

The genes are TRBV5-1 and TRBJ1-4; D unresolved. In germline, CDR1 is SGHRS, CDR2 YFSETQ. The CDR3 totals 14 residues. V lost 4 bases to trimming and J lost 4 bases, with 11 bases between them. The chain's CDR3 is CASSPDSFNEKLFF. For the CDR3, the DNA is TGCGCCAGCAGCCCCGATTCGTTTAATGAAAAACTGTTTTTT.

This clonotype was counted once. The chain couples TRBV6-6 to TRBJ2-1; D possibly corresponds to TRBD1 (6 bases). Trimming removed 7 bases from V and 4 bases from J, with 14 bases in between. Germline CDR1 and CDR2: MNHNY and SVGAGI (reference sequence). CDR3 length: 14 residues. CDR3 sequence reads: CASTQGGSYNEQFF. DNA of the CDR3: TGTGCCAGCACCCAAGGGGGTTCATACAATGAGCAGTTCTTC.

This clonotype has a handful of counts. The chain uses TRBV12-3 or TRBV12-4 and TRBJ2-4, with a possible D match to TRBD2 (5 bases). There are 14 residues in the CDR3. Trimming shortened V by 1 base and J by 1 base, and 5 bases separated the two germline ends. CDR3 DNA sequence: TGTGCCAGCAGTTTAGGAGGGGCCAAAAACATTCAGTACTTC. This encodes CASSLGGAKNIQYF.

This chain uses TRBV5-5 with TRBJ1-2; 7 bases fit TRBD1. The CDR3 totals 16 residues. The germline CDR1 and CDR2 sequences are SGHKS and YYEKEE (reference sequence). After removal of 0 bases from V and 8 bases from J, the junction contained 13 bases not matched to a gene. This chain's CDR3 is CASSLGDRVVLEGYTF. CDR3 nucleotide sequence: TGTGCCAGCAGCTTGGGTGACAGGGTCGTTTTGGAGGGCTACACCTTC.

This clonotype has a count of ten or more. This chain links TRBV6-5 with TRBJ2-1; the match to TRBD1 covers 9 bases. Losses at the gene ends were 6 bases for V and 4 bases for J; bases not matched to a gene: 4. This CDR3 spans 14 amino acids. CDR1 and CDR2 from the germline V gene are MNHEY and SVGAGI. CDR3 nucleotides: TGTGCCAGCAGCCCGGGACAGGGATACAATGAGCAGTTCTTC. This gives the protein CASSPGQGYNEQFF.

The chain is built from TRBV6-2 or TRBV6-3 and TRBJ2-1; 9 nucleotides align to TRBD2. CDR3 size: 15 residues. Germline lookup yields CDR1 MNHEY and CDR2 SVGEGT. Trimming took 7 bases from V and 8 from J; bases not matched to a gene: 12. CDR3 in DNA: TGTGCCAGCAAGGGGGACATACTAGCGGGCTATGAGCAGTTCTTC. Its translation is CASKGDILAGYEQFF.

This CDR3 is CATSRGGKGETQYF. CDR3 nucleotide sequence: TGTGCCACCAGCAGAGGAGGCAAGGGGGAGACCCAGTACTTC. This chain links TRBV15 with TRBJ2-7; D may be TRBD1 (5 bases). TRBJ2-5 matches the DNA end more closely, so the J call is doubtful. CDR3 length: 14 residues. Looked up from germline, CDR1 is LNHNV and CDR2 is YYDKDF (reference sequence).

V and J are TRBV7-9 and TRBJ2-1; a weak D match, TRBD1 (6 bases). The CDR3 contains 13 residues. Per the germline V gene, CDR1 is SEHNR and CDR2 is FQNEAQ (reference sequence). V was pared by 4 bases and J by 10 bases, with 14 bases between. The CDR3 loop is CASSSSNRVEQFF. The CDR3 DNA follows: TGTGCCAGCAGCTCCTCGAACAGGGTAGAGCAGTTCTTC.